This T cell receptor beta chain is drawn from a study of T cell repertoires in cytomegalovirus infection. Each CDR3 protein is one row after TCRdb ran MiXCR on the reads. Of around 530,000 distinct CDR3 sequences listed, about 30% were seen once; the top ten hold under 15%. Germline loops: CDR1 MNHEY, CDR2 SMNVEV (reference sequence). This CDR3 region has 13 residues. Trimming cost V 10 bases and J 6 bases; bases outside gene matches: 6. The sequenced sample consisted of PBMCs. The chain uses TRBV27 and TRBJ2-1, with 10 positions matching TRBD1. The receptor was derived from a human donor in good health (CMV status not recorded). Some clones in this sample may be carry-over from other donors' samples. CDR3 nucleotide sequence: TGTGCCATTGGGACAGGGGTTTCCAATGAGCAGTTCTTC. Translated: CAIGTGVSNEQFF.